This T cell receptor (beta chain) originates from a study of cytomegalovirus exposure and HLA in healthy donors. General observations from the study: Fewer N-insertions than the roughly 630-donor mean were reportedly shown by an Asian-associated ancestry cluster in a later analysis.

A note on this clone: Its antigen is unknown.

13 Jbeta primers and 60 Vbeta primers were used for the PCR. The protocol was immunoSEQ multiplex PCR, while the TCRdb copy is restricted to in-frame clones and leaves out a portion. The sample contains around 85,000 clones, around 77% of which appear only once. The CDR3 runs 16 residues. The V gene's germline CDR1 is GTSNPN and CDR2 SVGIG (reference sequence). Trimming cost V 1 base and J 0 bases, with 10 bases left between them. Those who donated were healthy bone marrow donors. The rearrangement uses TRBV30 and TRBJ1-6; a possible D gene is TRBD1 (6 bases). The origin of this receptor is a man aged 25-45 years in good health and CMV-seronegative. Sequencing was carried out using PBMCs. CDR3 bases: TGTGCCTGGAGTGATACAGGGATCTCCTATAATTCACCCCTCCACTTT. Translation gives CAWSDTGISYNSPLHF.